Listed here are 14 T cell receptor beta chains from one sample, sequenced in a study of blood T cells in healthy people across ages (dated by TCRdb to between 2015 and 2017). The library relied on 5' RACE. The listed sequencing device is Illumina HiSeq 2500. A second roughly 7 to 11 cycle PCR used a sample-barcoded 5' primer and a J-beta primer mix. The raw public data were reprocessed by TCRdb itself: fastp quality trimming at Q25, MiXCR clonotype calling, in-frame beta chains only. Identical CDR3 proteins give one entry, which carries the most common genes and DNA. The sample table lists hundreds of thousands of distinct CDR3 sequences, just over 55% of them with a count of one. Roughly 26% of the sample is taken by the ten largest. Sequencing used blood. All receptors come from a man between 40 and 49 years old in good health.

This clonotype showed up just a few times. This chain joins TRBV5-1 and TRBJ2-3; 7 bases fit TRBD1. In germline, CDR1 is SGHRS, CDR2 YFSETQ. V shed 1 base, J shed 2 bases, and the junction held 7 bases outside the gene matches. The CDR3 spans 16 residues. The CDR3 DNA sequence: TGCGCCAGCAGCTTGCATCGGACAGGATCCACAGATACGCAGTATTTT. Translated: CASSLHRTGSTDTQYF.

This CDR3 reads CATSRDLDSEQFF. For the CDR3, the DNA is TGTGCCACCAGCAGAGATTTGGACAGTGAGCAGTTCTTC. This sequence joins TRBV15 and TRBJ2-1, with D maybe TRBD1 (6 bases). In germline, CDR1 is LNHNV, CDR2 YYDKDF (reference sequence). V dropped 0 bases and J dropped 9 bases, with 9 bases sitting between them. CDR3 size: 13 residues.

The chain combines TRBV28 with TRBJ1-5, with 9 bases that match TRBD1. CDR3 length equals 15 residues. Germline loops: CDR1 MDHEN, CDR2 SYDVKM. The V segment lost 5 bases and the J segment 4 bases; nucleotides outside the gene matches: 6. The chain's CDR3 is CASSSSGQGNQPQHF. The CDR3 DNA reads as TGTGCCAGCAGTAGTTCGGGACAGGGAAATCAGCCCCAGCATTTT.

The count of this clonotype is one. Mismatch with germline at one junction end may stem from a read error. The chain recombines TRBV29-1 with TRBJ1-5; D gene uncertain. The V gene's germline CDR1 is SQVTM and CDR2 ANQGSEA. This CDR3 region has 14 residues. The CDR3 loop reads CSVVLADSNQPRHF. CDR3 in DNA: TGCAGCGTTGTCCTGGCAGATAGCAATCAGCCCCGGCATTTT.

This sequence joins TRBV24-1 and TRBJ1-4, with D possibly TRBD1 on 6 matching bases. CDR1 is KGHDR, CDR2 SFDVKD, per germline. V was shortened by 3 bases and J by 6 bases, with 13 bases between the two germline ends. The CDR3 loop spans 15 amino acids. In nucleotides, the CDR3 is TGTGCCACCAGTGATGCTGGGGGGCCTGATGAAAAACTGTTTTTT. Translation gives CATSDAGGPDEKLFF.

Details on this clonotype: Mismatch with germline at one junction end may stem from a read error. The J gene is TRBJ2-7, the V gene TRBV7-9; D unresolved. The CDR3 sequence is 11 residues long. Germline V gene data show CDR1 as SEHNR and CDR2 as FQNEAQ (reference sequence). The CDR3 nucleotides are TGTGCCAGCAGCTTGAGAGAGACCCAGAACTTC. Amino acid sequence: CASSLRETQNF.

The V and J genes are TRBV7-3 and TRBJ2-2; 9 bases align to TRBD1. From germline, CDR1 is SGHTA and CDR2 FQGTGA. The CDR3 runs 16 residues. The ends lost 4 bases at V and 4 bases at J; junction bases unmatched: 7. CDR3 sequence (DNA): TGTGCCAGCAGCTATTCAACAGGGGGCCCCACCGGGGAGCTGTTTTTT. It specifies CASSYSTGGPTGELFF.

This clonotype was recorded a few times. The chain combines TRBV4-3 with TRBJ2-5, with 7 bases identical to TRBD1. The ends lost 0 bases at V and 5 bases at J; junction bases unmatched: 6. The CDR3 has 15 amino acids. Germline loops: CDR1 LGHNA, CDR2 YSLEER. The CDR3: CASSQDLAGGETQYF. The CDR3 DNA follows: TGCGCCAGCAGCCAAGATTTGGCAGGGGGTGAGACCCAGTACTTC.

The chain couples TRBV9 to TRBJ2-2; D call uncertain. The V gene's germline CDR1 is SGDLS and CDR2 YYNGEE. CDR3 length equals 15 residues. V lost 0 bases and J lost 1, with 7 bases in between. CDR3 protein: CASSVGGMNTGELFF. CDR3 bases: TGTGCCAGCAGCGTAGGAGGAATGAACACCGGGGAGCTGTTTTTT.

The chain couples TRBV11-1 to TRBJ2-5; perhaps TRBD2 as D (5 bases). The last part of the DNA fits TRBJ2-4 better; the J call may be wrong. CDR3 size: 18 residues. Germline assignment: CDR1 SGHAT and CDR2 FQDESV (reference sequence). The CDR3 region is CASSPQAVGRVAKNIQYF. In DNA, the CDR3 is TGTGCCAGCAGCCCACAAGCGGTGGGTCGAGTAGCCAAAAACATTCAGTACTTC.

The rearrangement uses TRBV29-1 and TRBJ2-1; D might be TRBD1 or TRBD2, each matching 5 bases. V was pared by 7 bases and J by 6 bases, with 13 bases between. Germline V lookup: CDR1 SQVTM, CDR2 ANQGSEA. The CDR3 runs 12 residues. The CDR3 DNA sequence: TGCAGCGCCTCCAGGGAGCGCAATGAGCAGTTCTTC. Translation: CSASRERNEQFF.

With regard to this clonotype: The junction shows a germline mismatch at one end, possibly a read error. This chain's CDR3 is CAGSLALGDQPQQF. For the CDR3, the DNA is TGCGCCGGCAGCTTGGCCCTAGGAGATCAGCCCCAGCAGTTT. The chain carries TRBV5-1 and TRBJ1-5; D not resolved. Germline V gives CDR1 SGHRS, CDR2 YFSETQ. CDR3 size: 14 residues. Full variable domain (missing parts from reference TRBV5-1 and TRBJ1-5): KAGVTQTPRYLIKTRGQQVTLSCSPISGHRSVSWYQQTPGQGLQFLFEYFSETQRNKGNFPGRFSGRQFSNSRSEMNVSTLELGDSALYLCAGSLALGDQPQQFGDGTRLSIL.

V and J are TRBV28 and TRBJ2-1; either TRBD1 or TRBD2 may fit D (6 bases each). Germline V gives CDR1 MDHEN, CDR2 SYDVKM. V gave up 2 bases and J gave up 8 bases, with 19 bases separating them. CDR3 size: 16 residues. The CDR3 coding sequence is TGTGCCAGCAGTTTAAGGGGGGTATTAGGGTTCGATGAGCAGTTCTTC. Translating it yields CASSLRGVLGFDEQFF. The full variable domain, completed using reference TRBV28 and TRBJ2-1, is DVKVTQSSRYLVKRTGEKVFLECVQDMDHENMFWYRQDPGLGLRLIYFSYDVKMKEKGDIPEGYSVSREKKERFSLILESASTNQTSMYLCASSLRGVLGFDEQFFGPGTRLTVL.

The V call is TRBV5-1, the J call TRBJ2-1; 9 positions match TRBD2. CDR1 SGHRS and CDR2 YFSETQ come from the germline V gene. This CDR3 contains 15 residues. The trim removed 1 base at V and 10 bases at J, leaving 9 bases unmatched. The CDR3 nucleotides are TGCGCCAGCAGCTTGTCCGGGACTAGCTCTTTCGAGCAGTTCTTC. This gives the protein CASSLSGTSSFEQFF. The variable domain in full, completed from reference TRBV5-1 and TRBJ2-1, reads KAGVTQTPRYLIKTRGQQVTLSCSPISGHRSVSWYQQTPGQGLQFLFEYFSETQRNKGNFPGRFSGRQFSNSRSEMNVSTLELGDSALYLCASSLSGTSSFEQFFGPGTRLTVL.